Following are 15 T cell receptor beta chains from one sample sequenced in a study of CD8+ T cells in alopecia areata. Extraction of RNA preceded its reverse transcription into cDNA, which served as the sequencing template. Sequencing was performed with immunoSEQ multiplex PCR; in TCRdb, only in-frame clones are kept and a portion is missing. The top ten clones hold 5.7% of a sample with more than 95,000 clones, 60% to 65% of them seen once. As to treatment: oral pan-JAK inhibitor, 5-10 mg twice daily. The sequencing used CD4+ T cells sorted from blood, collected at week 4, from a patient treated with tofacitinib. The receptor source for this set is a human donor with alopecia areata.

The rearrangement links TRBV30 to TRBJ2-2; D call uncertain. The V end was cut by 4 bases, the J end by 1 base, with 4 bases between. The CDR3 length is 12 residues. CDR1 GTSNPN and CDR2 SVGIG come from the germline V gene (reference sequence). CDR3: CAWTLNTGELFF. In nucleotides, the CDR3 is TGTGCCTGGACCCTGAACACCGGGGAGCTGTTTTTT.

The V call is TRBV6-5, the J call TRBJ2-7; 7 positions agree with TRBD1. This CDR3 region has 13 residues. V trimming: 5 bases; J trimming: 7 bases; junction bases outside the gene matches: 8. Germline V gene sequence: CDR1 MNHEY, CDR2 SVGAGI. The CDR3 nucleotides are TGTGCCAGCAGTCGGGACAGCACTTGGGAGCAGTACTTC. Its translation is CASSRDSTWEQYF.

V and J are TRBV13 and TRBJ2-5; D perhaps matches TRBD1 (6 bases). Trimming left V 3 bases short and J 4 bases short, with 18 bases between. The CDR3 spans 16 residues. Germline loops: CDR1 PRHDT, CDR2 FYEKMQ (reference sequence). The CDR3 DNA follows: TGTGCCAGCAGCTTCACCCGGACAGACACTCGAGAGACCCAGTACTTC. Translated: CASSFTRTDTRETQYF.

This rearrangement joins TRBV7-2 to TRBJ1-6; tentatively, D is TRBD1 (6 bases). The germline V and J ends were trimmed by 1 base and 10 bases, with 14 bases remaining between them. Germline CDR1 and CDR2: SGHTA and FQGNSA. The CDR3 runs 15 residues. The CDR3 sequence: CASSLGAGAGSPLHF. CDR3 nucleotides: TGTGCCAGCAGCTTAGGTGCAGGGGCCGGCTCACCCCTCCACTTT.

This clone was counted a few times. The chain is built from TRBV7-2 and TRBJ2-2, with TRBD1 as a possible D gene (6 bases). The germline V and J ends were trimmed by 4 bases and 4 bases, with 10 bases remaining between them. Germline CDR1 is SGHTA and CDR2 is FQGNSA. CDR3 length: 14 amino acids. The CDR3 sequence is CASSSTGSTGELFF. In DNA, the CDR3 is TGTGCCAGCAGCTCAACAGGGTCCACCGGGGAGCTGTTTTTT.

The V call is TRBV5-6, the J call TRBJ2-5, with D possibly matching TRBD2 (5 bases). The CDR3 spans 14 residues. V was clipped by 4 bases and J by 0 bases, with 10 bases between them. The germline V gene encodes CDR1 SGHDT and CDR2 YYEEEE. DNA for the CDR3: TGTGCCAGCAGCCGTGGACTTAACCAAGAGACCCAGTACTTC. As protein: CASSRGLNQETQYF.

With regard to this clone: A much larger clone differs by one base, so this may be a read error. The rearrangement joins TRBV7-8 to TRBJ1-1; D not certain. The germline V gene has CDR1 SGHVS and CDR2 FQNEAQ. The length of the CDR3 is 13 residues. Trimming took off 2 bases at V and 1 base at J, with 5 bases between the two ends. This CDR3 is CASSLTENTEAFF. The CDR3 DNA sequence: TGTGCCAGCAGCTTAACAGAGAACACTGAAGCTTTCTTT. Variable domain in full (rest from reference TRBV7-8 and TRBJ1-1): GAGVSQSPRYKVAKRGQDVALRCDPISGHVSLFWYQQALGQGPEFLTYFQNEAQLDKSGLPSDRFFAERPEGSVSTLKIQRTQQEDSAVYLCASSLTENTEAFFGQGTRLTVV.

The chain has TRBV6-1 and TRBJ2-7; weak D call: TRBD2 (5 bases). V shed 8 bases and J shed 3 bases, with 14 bases lying between them. This CDR3 region has 13 residues. CDR1 MNHNS and CDR2 SASEGT come from the germline V gene. CDR3 amino acids: CASGLEEVYEQYF. DNA of the CDR3: TGTGCCAGCGGGCTCGAGGAGGTCTACGAGCAGTACTTC.

V and J are TRBV14 and TRBJ2-1; D is undetermined. CDR3 length: 13 residues. V was trimmed by 1 base and J by 7 bases, leaving 8 bases between them. Germline V gives CDR1 SGHDN, CDR2 FVKESK. CDR3 sequence: CASSQVDLNEQFF. The CDR3, as DNA: TGTGCCAGCAGCCAAGTGGACCTAAATGAGCAGTTCTTC. The whole variable domain, filled in from reference TRBV14 and TRBJ2-1, reads EAGVTQFPSHSVIEKGQTVTLRCDPISGHDNLYWYRRVMGKEIKFLLHFVKESKQDESGMPNNRFLAERTGGTYSTLKVQPAELEDSGVYFCASSQVDLNEQFFGPGTRLTVL.

This chain joins TRBV29-1 and TRBJ2-3; 9 bases align to TRBD1. V lost 4 bases to trimming and J lost 2 bases; unmatched junction nucleotides: 4. Germline-derived CDR1 and CDR2 are SQVTM and ANQGSEA. The CDR3 loop spans 14 amino acids. CDR3 bases: TGCAGCGTTGCCCGACAGGGGGTCACAGATACGCAGTATTTT. Translating gives CSVARQGVTDTQYF.

This clone has just a few counts. V gene TRBV4-1 combines with J gene TRBJ2-1, with TRBD2 as a possible D gene (6 bases). CDR3 length: 15 amino acids. CDR1 is MGHRA, CDR2 YSYEKL, per germline. V was shortened by 0 bases and J by 0 bases, with 6 bases between the two germline ends. The CDR3 loop reads CASSQEGGSYNEQFF. The DNA for the CDR3 is TGCGCCAGCAGCCAAGAGGGAGGCTCCTACAATGAGCAGTTCTTC.

The V gene is TRBV9, the J gene TRBJ1-3, with 7 bases lining up with TRBD1. The CDR3 runs to 16 residues. Germline loops: CDR1 SGDLS, CDR2 YYNGEE. V dropped 4 bases and J dropped 2; count of bases not matched to a gene: 9. The CDR3 reads CASSPRQGLPGNTIYF. The CDR3 DNA reads TGTGCCAGCAGCCCCCGACAGGGCCTACCTGGAAACACCATATATTTT.

The rearrangement joins TRBV7-2 to TRBJ1-1; tentatively, D is TRBD1 (5 bases). Germline V lookup: CDR1 SGHTA, CDR2 FQGNSA. CDR3 size: 16 residues. Between the trimmed V and J ends, which lost 5 bases and 3 bases, there was a span of 19 bases. DNA for the CDR3: TGTGCCAGCAGCCAATATACGGCGGGGGGTGACACTGAAGCTTTCTTT. Translation gives CASSQYTAGGDTEAFF.

The V and J genes are TRBV4-3 and TRBJ1-2, with D possibly being TRBD1 (5 bases). V was shortened by 1 base and J by 5 bases, with 17 bases between the two germline ends. The germline V gene has CDR1 LGHNA and CDR2 YSLEER. The CDR3 covers 16 residues. In DNA, the CDR3 is TGCGCCAGCAGCCAAGCGAACACCGGGACTGATTATGGCTACACCTTC. Residues: CASSQANTGTDYGYTF.

The chain is built from TRBV4-3 and TRBJ1-2, with D possibly being TRBD1 (6 bases). The CDR3 covers 14 residues. Germline V gene sequence: CDR1 LGHNA, CDR2 YSLEER. Trimming took 2 bases from V and 2 from J, leaving 9 bases between them. The CDR3 DNA sequence: TGCGCCAGCAGCCAAACAGGGAACAACTATGGCTACACCTTC. It yields the protein CASSQTGNNYGYTF.